One sample yielded the 26 T cell receptor beta chains listed below, sequenced in a study of shared clonotypes between healthy human individuals. This table comes from immunoSEQ multiplex PCR, and its TCRdb copy is limited to in-frame clones, with some not included. The top ten clones hold around 2% of a sample with hundreds of thousands of clones, less than 80% of them seen once. The material sequenced was memory CD4+ T cells sorted from blood. The subset is: CD45RA-negative fraction. Receptors originate from a young woman in good health.

The chain is built from TRBV7-9 and TRBJ2-1; TRBD2 matches at 11 bases. V shed 1 base, J shed 5 bases, and the junction held 4 bases outside the gene matches. The CDR3 is 16 residues long. Per the germline V gene, CDR1 is SEHNR and CDR2 is FQNEAQ (reference sequence). This chain's CDR3 is CASSLEGLAGHNEQFF. In nucleotides, the CDR3 is TGTGCCAGCAGCTTAGAAGGACTAGCGGGCCACAATGAGCAGTTCTTC.

This clone was recorded a few times. The gene calls are TRBV18 and TRBJ2-7; D is ambiguous. The V end was cut by 3 bases, the J end by 6 bases, with 6 bases between. The CDR3 length is 11 residues. Germline values: CDR1 KGHSH, CDR2 LQKENI. DNA of the CDR3: TGTGCCAGCTCACCGGGGATCGAGCAGTACTTC. Protein product: CASSPGIEQYF.

V usage is TRBV5-1 and J usage is TRBJ2-7; D may be TRBD1 (6 bases). Between the trimmed V and J ends, which lost 4 bases and 2 bases, there was a span of 13 bases. This CDR3 spans 14 amino acids. In germline, CDR1 is SGHRS, CDR2 YFSETQ. DNA for the CDR3: TGCGCCAGCAGCCCTACCAGGGGAACCTACGAGCAGTACTTC. Its translation: CASSPTRGTYEQYF.

V gene TRBV10-3 combines with J gene TRBJ2-5; D possibly uses TRBD1 or TRBD2 (7 bases each). The germline V and J ends were trimmed by 6 bases and 5 bases, with 13 bases remaining between them. Germline lookup yields CDR1 ENHRY and CDR2 SYGVKD. The CDR3 has 13 residues. CDR3 in DNA: TGTGCCATCAGCGACAGGGAGGGGGAGACCCAGTACTTC. Translated, it gives CAISDREGETQYF.

The chain recombines TRBV28 with TRBJ1-5; D might be TRBD1 (5 bases). V lost 4 bases and J lost 2, with 12 bases in between. The CDR3 runs 15 residues. The germline V gene encodes CDR1 MDHEN and CDR2 SYDVKM. The CDR3 DNA reads TGTGCCAGCAGTTCGCCAGGGCGGGGCAATCAGCCCCAGCATTTT. Its protein is CASSSPGRGNQPQHF.

DNA for the CDR3: TGTGCCAGCAGCCGGGACAGGGGTAATGAGCAGTTCTTC. Translating gives CASSRDRGNEQFF. The chain employs TRBV7-8 and TRBJ2-1; 10 bases align to TRBD1. Germline trimming cut 5 bases from V and 7 bases from J; bases unmatched to any gene: 2. The CDR3 is 13 amino acids. CDR1 and CDR2 from the germline V gene are SGHVS and FQNEAQ.

This clone was seen a handful of times. The chain combines TRBV28 with TRBJ2-5; 7 bases match TRBD1. The germline V gene has CDR1 MDHEN and CDR2 SYDVKM. V shed 4 bases and J 0 bases; nucleotides not matched to a gene: 5. This CDR3 is 15 amino acids long. The DNA of the CDR3 is TGTGCCAGCAGTTCGATGACAGGGAACCAAGAGACCCAGTACTTC. Protein sequence: CASSSMTGNQETQYF.

This chain links TRBV28 with TRBJ1-3; no reliable D call. Germline V gives CDR1 MDHEN, CDR2 SYDVKM. This CDR3 has 12 amino acids. The ends were cut back, 7 bases at V and 2 bases at J, with 6 bases in the middle. DNA of the CDR3: TGTGCCAGCACAATGACTGGAAACACCATATATTTT. Translating gives CASTMTGNTIYF.

This chain links TRBV6-6 with TRBJ1-1; 8 bases fit TRBD1. J gave up 5 bases and V 6 bases, and 5 bases lay outside the gene matches. Looked up from germline, CDR1 is MNHNY and CDR2 is SVGAGI (reference sequence). The CDR3 is 13 residues long. CDR3 in DNA: TGTGCCAGCAGCCAACAGGGGGGAACTGAAGCTTTCTTT. This encodes CASSQQGGTEAFF.

J is TRBJ2-5 and V is TRBV7-8; D tentatively reads TRBD1 or TRBD2 (5 bases each). This CDR3 comprises 14 residues. Trimming took off 7 bases at V and 2 bases at J, with 14 bases between the two ends. Germline CDR1 SGHVS, CDR2 FQNEAQ. CDR3 in amino acids: CASTTHWGQETQYF. CDR3 nucleotide sequence: TGTGCCAGCACCACCCATTGGGGGCAAGAGACCCAGTACTTC.

On this clone itself: Distinct nucleotide sequences in the sample also encode this CDR3. CDR3 residues: CASSMGQLNQPQHF. The CDR3 DNA is TGTGCCAGTAGTATGGGACAACTTAATCAGCCCCAGCATTTT. The chain combines TRBV19 with TRBJ1-5; possible D gene TRBD1, 6 bases. Germline loops: CDR1 LNHDA, CDR2 SQIVND (reference sequence). Trimming pared 3 bases from V and 4 bases from J, leaving 10 bases between. The CDR3 sequence is 14 residues long.

The sample holds a few counts of this clone. The chain carries TRBV29-1 and TRBJ2-2; D unresolved. The germline V and J ends were trimmed by 7 bases and 6 bases, with 15 bases remaining between them. Germline CDR1 and CDR2: SQVTM and ANQGSEA. The CDR3 spans 13 residues. This chain's CDR3 is CSADGMESGELFF. Here the CDR3 DNA reads TGCAGCGCCGACGGTATGGAATCCGGGGAGCTGTTTTTT.

The chain combines TRBV28 with TRBJ1-1; D gene ambiguous. From germline, CDR1 is MDHEN and CDR2 SYDVKM. The CDR3 totals 14 residues. The V gene lost 7 bases and the J gene lost 0 bases, with 12 bases spanning the gap. DNA of the CDR3: TGTGCCAGCACTTCACCGGTCCTGAACACTGAAGCTTTCTTT. Amino acids: CASTSPVLNTEAFF.

The CDR3, as DNA: TGTGCCAGCAAGCCGTCCAGGTCGGGTGAAAAACTGTTTTTT. This gives the protein CASKPSRSGEKLFF. The genes are TRBV5-4 and TRBJ1-4; no definite D call. CDR3 size: 14 residues. Germline values: CDR1 SGHNT, CDR2 YYREEE (reference sequence). Trimming pared 6 bases from V and 7 bases from J, leaving 16 bases between.

The sample holds many counts of this clone. The V call is TRBV5-6, the J call TRBJ2-5; D perhaps matches TRBD2 (7 bases). The CDR3 is 14 residues long. Germline V CDR1 and CDR2: SGHDT, YYEEEE. The V end was cut by 4 bases, the J end by 2 bases, with 12 bases between. CDR3 sequence reads: CASSTAGQQETQYF. The DNA of the CDR3 is TGTGCCAGCAGCACAGCGGGACAACAAGAGACCCAGTACTTC.

This clone was seen only a few times. The genes are TRBV28 and TRBJ2-5; D is possibly TRBD1 (6 bases). Germline V gene data show CDR1 as MDHEN and CDR2 as SYDVKM. This CDR3 has 14 amino acids. The V end lost 6 bases, the J end lost 5 bases, and 16 bases lay between the germline ends. The CDR3 DNA reads TGTGCCAGCAGGGACAGTGGCAGTTTGGAGACCCAGTACTTC. Amino acid sequence: CASRDSGSLETQYF.

This clone occurred a few times. The chain uses TRBV11-2 and TRBJ1-3; unclear D gene. Germline loops: CDR1 SGHAT, CDR2 FQNNGV. The CDR3 sequence is 17 residues long. Between the trimmed V and J ends, which lost 2 bases and 1 base, there was a span of 15 bases. CDR3 residues: CASSLSLLGASGNTIYF. CDR3 nucleotide sequence: TGTGCCAGCAGCTTATCCCTTTTGGGCGCGTCTGGAAACACCATATATTTT.

The chain carries TRBV28 and TRBJ2-5, with D perhaps given as TRBD1 or TRBD2 (5 bases each). The germline gives CDR1 MDHEN, CDR2 SYDVKM. Trimming took off 5 bases at V and 4 bases at J, with 23 bases between the two ends. This CDR3 comprises 17 residues. The CDR3 nucleotides are TGTGCCAGCAGTGTTGCGATAGGGACCGATGGAGGAGAGACCCAGTACTTC. This encodes CASSVAIGTDGGETQYF.

This chain uses TRBV11-2 with TRBJ2-6; D unclear. Germline CDR1 SGHAT, CDR2 FQNNGV. This CDR3 contains 15 residues. With 1 base removed from V and 2 bases from J, the gap between germline ends came to 6 bases. The CDR3 loop reads CASSLVRAGANVLTF. CDR3 sequence (DNA): TGTGCCAGCAGCTTAGTCCGGGCTGGGGCCAACGTCCTGACTTTC.

The chain carries TRBV5-4 and TRBJ2-1, with TRBD1 matching over 8 bases. The CDR3 has 14 amino acids. V dropped 4 bases and J dropped 7; count of bases not matched to a gene: 7. The V gene's germline CDR1 is SGHNT and CDR2 YYREEE (reference sequence). The CDR3 here is CASSNLDRANEQFF. The DNA of the CDR3 is TGTGCCAGCAGCAATTTGGACAGGGCGAATGAGCAGTTCTTC.

The chain employs TRBV7-2 and TRBJ2-7; TRBD1 agrees at 11 bases. Germline CDR1 and CDR2: SGHTA and FQGNSA. The V and J ends lost 0 bases and 4 bases, in that order; junction bases with no gene match: 11. This CDR3 comprises 18 residues. The CDR3 DNA reads as TGTGCCAGCAGCTTAGCTATGGGGACAGGGGGACCGGGGTACGAGCAGTACTTC. Its translation: CASSLAMGTGGPGYEQYF. Variable domain in full (rest from reference TRBV7-2 and TRBJ2-7): GAGVSQSPSNKVTEKGKDVELRCDPISGHTALYWYRQSLGQGLEFLIYFQGNSAPDKSGLPSDRFSAERTGGSVSTLTIQRTQQEDSAVYLCASSLAMGTGGPGYEQYFGPGTRLTVT.

The rearrangement uses TRBV28 and TRBJ2-1; D is unclear. The germline gives CDR1 MDHEN, CDR2 SYDVKM. CDR3 length: 12 amino acids. Trimming stripped 1 base from V and 15 bases from J, with 13 bases between. The DNA of the CDR3 is TGTGCCAGCAGTTTATTGATGGACCGTCGGTTCTTC. Translation: CASSLLMDRRFF.

The chain recombines TRBV5-4 with TRBJ2-2; TRBD2 matches 12 bases. Unmatched junction bases numbered 9, after V lost 0 bases and J lost 6 bases. The CDR3 contains 18 residues. Looked up from germline, CDR1 is SGHNT and CDR2 is YYREEE (reference sequence). The CDR3 coding sequence is TGTGCCAGCAGCTTGGGACTAGCGGGAGTTCTTGGGGCCGGGGAGCTGTTTTTT. Its translation is CASSLGLAGVLGAGELFF.

The chain employs TRBV28 and TRBJ2-5; D might be TRBD1 (6 bases). The V end was cut by 8 bases, the J end by 4 bases, with 23 bases between. Germline loops: CDR1 MDHEN, CDR2 SYDVKM. The CDR3 contains 16 residues. The CDR3 coding sequence is TGTGCCAGCCATGCGAATTTACAGGGTATTCGAGAGACCCAGTACTTC. It is translated as CASHANLQGIRETQYF.

The V call is TRBV28, the J call TRBJ1-2; D is perhaps TRBD1 (6 bases). This CDR3 contains 15 residues. Germline values: CDR1 MDHEN, CDR2 SYDVKM. Trimming removed 8 bases at V and 5 bases at J, with 21 bases between. For the CDR3, the DNA is TGTGCCAGCCTTTTAGGGGGGGCAAGAGGGTATGGCTACACCTTC. It specifies CASLLGGARGYGYTF.

Worth noting for this clone: Possible read error: a much larger clone is one base away. Other DNA sequences within the sample encode an identical CDR3. V gene TRBV11-2 combines with J gene TRBJ1-1; D is unclear. V was pared by 5 bases and J by 5 bases, with 12 bases between. Germline CDR1 reads SGHAT; CDR2 reads FQNNGV. The CDR3 contains 13 residues. CDR3 loop: CASSPQRDTEAFF. The CDR3 DNA follows: TGTGCCAGCAGCCCCCAGAGGGATACTGAAGCTTTCTTT. Combining the CDR3 with reference TRBV11-2 and TRBJ1-1 gives the whole variable domain EAGVAQSPRYKIIEKRQSVAFWCNPISGHATLYWYQQILGQGPKLLIQFQNNGVVDDSQLPKDRFSAERLKGVDSTLKIQPAKLEDSAVYLCASSPQRDTEAFFGQGTRLTVV.